The next 15 T cell receptor beta chains were all read from a single sample in a study of Ad26.COV2.S vaccination and SARS-CoV-2 variants. Treatment described: some 20 received Ad26.COV2.S at low or high dose, single or two shots; about 5 received placebo; per-sample allocation not given. Day 63 after the first injection of vaccine or placebo was the sampling time. TCRdb keeps only in-frame clones here, not all; method: immunoSEQ multiplex PCR. This sample yields fewer than 400,000 clones, of which approximately 90% are seen a single time; under 2% belongs to the top ten. The sequencing here drew on peripheral blood, taken in a trial of Ad26.COV2.S vaccine versus placebo. Receptor source: a person aged 18 to 65 who received the Ad26.COV2.S COVID-19 vaccine or a placebo.

The chain combines TRBV6-2 or TRBV6-3 with TRBJ2-7, with a possible D match to TRBD2 (6 bases). The germline gives CDR1 MNHEY, CDR2 SVGEGT. Trimming left V 2 bases short and J 0 bases short, with 14 bases between. The CDR3 runs to 16 residues. CDR3 in amino acids: CASSYLRGDFSYEQYF. CDR3 DNA sequence: TGTGCCAGCAGTTACCTGCGAGGGGACTTCTCCTACGAGCAGTACTTC.

This sequence joins TRBV11-3 and TRBJ2-5; weak D call: TRBD2 (6 bases). The ends were cut back, 2 bases at V and 4 bases at J, with 11 bases in the middle. CDR3 length: 14 residues. Germline-derived CDR1 and CDR2 are SGHNT and YENEEA. CDR3 in DNA: TGTGCCAGCAGCTTACATCGCGGGGCAGAGACCCAGTACTTC. It translates to CASSLHRGAETQYF.

The V and J genes are TRBV28 and TRBJ1-1, with 7 nucleotides matching TRBD1. Germline V lookup: CDR1 MDHEN, CDR2 SYDVKM. The length of the CDR3 is 18 residues. With 3 bases clipped from V and 0 bases from J, the junction kept 13 bases outside the gene matches. The CDR3 coding sequence is TGTGCCAGCAGTTTCCCGAGACAGGGAGGGACAATGAACACTGAAGCTTTCTTT. It translates to CASSFPRQGGTMNTEAFF.

This sequence joins TRBV10-2 and TRBJ2-1, with 10 bases fitting TRBD2. CDR1 and CDR2 (germline): WSHSY, SAAADI. CDR3 size: 18 residues. The V and J ends lost 6 bases and 7 bases, in that order; junction bases with no gene match: 18. DNA of the CDR3: TGCGCCAGCAGAGGGGGGACGGGACTAGCGCCTTCGGGTAATGAGCAGTTCTTC. Protein product: CASRGGTGLAPSGNEQFF.

This clone appeared once. The chain employs TRBV25-1 and TRBJ1-3; the D gene is possibly TRBD1 (6 bases). V was cut by 4 bases and J by 0 bases, with 13 bases left in between. The CDR3 is 16 amino acids. Germline CDR1 MGHDK, CDR2 SYGVNS. The CDR3 reads CASSGSTGTSGNTIYF. Written as DNA, the CDR3 is TGTGCCAGCAGTGGCTCCACAGGGACCTCTGGAAACACCATATATTTT.

The gene calls are TRBV9 and TRBJ2-1, with a weak D call TRBD1 (5 bases). The CDR3 has 16 residues. Germline values: CDR1 SGDLS, CDR2 YYNGEE. The V and J ends lost 0 bases and 7 bases respectively, with 17 bases between them. Written as DNA, the CDR3 is TGTGCCAGCAGCGTAGCCCCAGGGCCCATGGGGAATGAGCAGTTCTTC. Protein sequence: CASSVAPGPMGNEQFF.

The rearrangement links TRBV28 to TRBJ2-2, with 10 nucleotides matching TRBD1. Unmatched junction bases numbered 5, after V lost 2 bases and J lost 5 bases. Germline V gene data show CDR1 as MDHEN and CDR2 as SYDVKM. The CDR3 spans 16 residues. CDR3 residues: CASSLRQGAGTGELFF. DNA of the CDR3: TGTGCCAGCAGTTTACGACAGGGGGCTGGGACCGGGGAGCTGTTTTTT.

The table lists this clone with a count of one. CDR3 nucleotides: TGCGCCAGCAGCTTCGGGGCGGGAGGCTCCGGACTGTATTTT. It is translated as CASSFGAGGSGLYF. The V call is TRBV5-1, the J call TRBJ2-3, with TRBD2 matching 8 bases. In germline, CDR1 is SGHRS, CDR2 YFSETQ. Unmatched junction bases numbered 13, after V lost 2 bases and J lost 14 bases. CDR3 length: 14 residues.

In its sample, this clone was seen once. The chain is built from TRBV6-6 and TRBJ1-6, with D unclear. Germline V gives CDR1 MNHNY, CDR2 SVGAGI (reference sequence). The CDR3 is 14 residues long. The germline V and J ends were trimmed by 8 bases and 7 bases, with 15 bases remaining between them. The CDR3 sequence is CASRLPDSNSPLHF. CDR3 nucleotide sequence: TGTGCCAGCCGCCTCCCGGACTCCAATTCACCCCTCCACTTT.

The J gene is TRBJ1-1, the V gene TRBV25-1; D might be TRBD1 (5 bases). V lost 2 bases and J 1 base, leaving 17 bases between the germline ends. The CDR3 length is 17 residues. Germline CDR1 reads MGHDK; CDR2 reads SYGVNS. The CDR3 nucleotides read TGTGCCAGCAGTGAACACCACCGAGGGCAGGGGAACACTGAAGCTTTCTTT. Translated: CASSEHHRGQGNTEAFF.

The chain employs TRBV18 and TRBJ2-2; 8 bases map to TRBD1. The germline V gene has CDR1 KGHSH and CDR2 LQKENI. Trimming at V came to 5 bases and at J to 3 bases, leaving 5 bases not matched to a gene. The CDR3 is 15 amino acids. The CDR3 DNA follows: TGTGCCAGCTCATCGACAGGGGAAGACACCGGGGAGCTGTTTTTT. This encodes CASSSTGEDTGELFF.

V usage is TRBV4-1 and J usage is TRBJ2-1, with 9 bases fitting TRBD2. V shed 4 bases and J 2 bases; nucleotides not matched to a gene: 12. The CDR3 length is 18 residues. Germline values: CDR1 MGHRA, CDR2 YSYEKL. This CDR3 is CASSPGGGRGSPYNEQFF. The CDR3 DNA is TGCGCCAGCAGCCCTGGGGGCGGGAGGGGTAGCCCCTACAATGAGCAGTTCTTC.

A note on this clone: Other DNA sequences in this sample translate to the same CDR3. This chain links TRBV19 with TRBJ1-1; TRBD1 matches 7 bases. Germline-derived CDR1 and CDR2 are LNHDA and SQIVND (reference sequence). With 4 bases clipped from V and 1 base from J, the junction kept 3 bases outside the gene matches. This CDR3 is 14 amino acids long. CDR3 in amino acids: CASSRTGGNTEAFF. CDR3 DNA sequence: TGTGCCAGTAGTAGGACAGGAGGGAACACTGAAGCTTTCTTT.

J is TRBJ2-7 and V is TRBV30, with 8 bases fitting TRBD1. Per germline, CDR1 GTSNPN and CDR2 SVGIG (reference sequence). J lost 5 bases, V lost 3 bases, and 9 bases had no gene match. The CDR3 covers 14 residues. This chain's CDR3 is CAWRGWGQADEQYF. The CDR3 DNA follows: TGTGCCTGGAGGGGTTGGGGACAGGCAGACGAGCAGTACTTC.

The rearrangement links TRBV5-6 to TRBJ2-1; TRBD2 is a possible D gene (6 bases). Per germline, CDR1 SGHDT and CDR2 YYEEEE. The CDR3 sequence is 13 residues long. The V and J ends lost 4 bases and 5 bases respectively, with 10 bases between them. The CDR3 protein is CASSGGFHNEQFF. CDR3 nucleotide sequence: TGTGCCAGCAGCGGGGGGTTCCACAATGAGCAGTTCTTC. Supplemented by reference TRBV5-6 and TRBJ2-1, the full variable domain reads DAGVTQSPTHLIKTRGQQVTLRCSPKSGHDTVSWYQQALGQGPQFIFQYYEEEERQRGNFPDRFSGHQFPNYSSELNVNALLLGDSALYLCASSGGFHNEQFFGPGTRLTVL.